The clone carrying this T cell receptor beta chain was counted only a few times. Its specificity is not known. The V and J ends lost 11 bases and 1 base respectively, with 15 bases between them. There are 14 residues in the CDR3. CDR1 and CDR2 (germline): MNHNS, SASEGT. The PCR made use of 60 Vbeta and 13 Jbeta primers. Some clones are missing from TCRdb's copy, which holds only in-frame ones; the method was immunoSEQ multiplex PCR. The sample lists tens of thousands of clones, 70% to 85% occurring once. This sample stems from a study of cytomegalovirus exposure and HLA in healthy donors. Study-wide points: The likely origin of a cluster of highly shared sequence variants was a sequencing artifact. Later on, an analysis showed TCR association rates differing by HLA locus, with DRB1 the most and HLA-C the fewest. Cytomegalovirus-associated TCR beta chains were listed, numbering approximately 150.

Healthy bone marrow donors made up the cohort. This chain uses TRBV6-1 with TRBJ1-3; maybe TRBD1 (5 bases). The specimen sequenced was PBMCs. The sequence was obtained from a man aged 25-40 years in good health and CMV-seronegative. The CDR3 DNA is TGTGCCGGTGCCTTAGGGACTTCTGGAAACACCATATATTTT. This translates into CAGALGTSGNTIYF.